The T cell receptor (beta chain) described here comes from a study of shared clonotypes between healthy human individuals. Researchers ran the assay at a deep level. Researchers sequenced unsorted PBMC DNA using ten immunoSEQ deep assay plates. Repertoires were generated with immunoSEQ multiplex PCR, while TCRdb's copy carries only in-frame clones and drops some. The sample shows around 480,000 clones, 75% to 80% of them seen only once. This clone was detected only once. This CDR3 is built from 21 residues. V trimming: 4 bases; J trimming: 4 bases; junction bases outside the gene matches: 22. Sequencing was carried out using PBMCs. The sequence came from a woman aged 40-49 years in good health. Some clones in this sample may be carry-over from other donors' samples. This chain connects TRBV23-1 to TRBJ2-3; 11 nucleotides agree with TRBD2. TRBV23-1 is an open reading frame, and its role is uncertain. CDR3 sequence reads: CASSPRAGTSGPPCGSDTQYF. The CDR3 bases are TGCGCCAGCAGTCCCCGCGCCGGGACTAGCGGACCCCCCTGCGGGTCAGATACGCAGTATTTT.